The 20 T cell receptor beta chains below come from one sample, sequenced in a study of T cells in localized non-small cell lung cancer. Measured with immunoSEQ multiplex PCR; TCRdb has only the in-frame clones, and not every one. Of 38,000 or so clones listed, around 81% are singletons. This specimen consisted of peripheral blood mononuclear cells, obtained before any cancer treatment. The receptors were gathered from an older male donor with stage II lung adenocarcinoma.

The gene calls are TRBV5-4 and TRBJ2-1; 9 bases line up with TRBD1. The CDR3 extends over 16 amino acids. J lost 7 bases, V lost 4 bases, and 12 bases had no gene match. In germline, CDR1 is SGHNT, CDR2 YYREEE (reference sequence). The CDR3 sequence is CASSHSPGQGYNEQFF. In DNA, the CDR3 is TGTGCCAGCAGCCATTCTCCGGGACAGGGCTATAATGAGCAGTTCTTC.

The J gene is TRBJ2-5, the V gene TRBV5-1; the D is unclear. Germline-derived CDR1 and CDR2 are SGHRS and YFSETQ. V lost 3 bases to trimming and J lost 3 bases, with 12 bases between them. CDR3 length: 14 residues. The CDR3 loop reads CASSSTNPEETQYF. The DNA for the CDR3 is TGCGCCAGCAGCTCCACGAACCCCGAAGAGACCCAGTACTTC.

V is TRBV4-2 and J is TRBJ2-7, with 11 bases matching TRBD2. Germline CDR1 is LGHNA and CDR2 is YNFKEQ. This CDR3 has 16 amino acids. With 4 bases clipped from V and 5 bases from J, the junction kept 10 bases outside the gene matches. The CDR3 DNA sequence: TGTGCCAGCAGCCCGAAAGGGACTAGCGGACGAGACGAGCAGTACTTC. Protein product: CASSPKGTSGRDEQYF.

This clone was found a few times. The chain links TRBV30 to TRBJ1-2; no clear D gene. CDR1 GTSNPN and CDR2 SVGIG come from the germline V gene (reference sequence). The CDR3 has 13 amino acids. The ends were cut back, 2 bases at V and 1 base at J, with 8 bases in the middle. CDR3 in amino acids: CAWSPNDNYGYTF. The CDR3 DNA follows: TGTGCCTGGAGTCCCAATGATAACTATGGCTACACCTTC.

The chain recombines TRBV30 with TRBJ2-7; TRBD2 aligns across 7 bases. Per the germline V gene, CDR1 is GTSNPN and CDR2 is SVGIG (reference sequence). The CDR3 length is 13 residues. Trimming removed 1 base from V and 5 bases from J; junction bases left unmatched: 5. The CDR3 region is CAWSGGSKNEQYF. The CDR3 DNA reads as TGTGCCTGGAGTGGCGGGAGCAAAAACGAGCAGTACTTC.

The gene calls are TRBV11-2 and TRBJ1-5, with unresolved D. Germline lookup yields CDR1 SGHAT and CDR2 FQNNGV. Trimming removed 3 bases from V and 6 bases from J, with 9 bases in between. This CDR3 region has 13 residues. In DNA form, the CDR3 reads TGTGCCAGCAGCTTCGGAGAAACTCAGCCCCAGCATTTT. Its protein is CASSFGETQPQHF.

The V call is TRBV30, the J call TRBJ2-1; D not certain. CDR1 and CDR2 (germline): GTSNPN, SVGIG (reference sequence). The CDR3 is 15 residues long. Trimming left V 1 base short and J 6 bases short, with 16 bases between. Here the CDR3 DNA reads TGTGCCTGGAGTGAGGACGACACCCCTATCAATGAGCAGTTCTTC. Its translation is CAWSEDDTPINEQFF. The complete variable domain, with remaining parts taken from reference TRBV30 and TRBJ2-1, reads SQTIHQWPATLVQPVGSPLSLECTVEGTSNPNLYWYRQAAGRGLQLLFYSVGIGQISSEVPQNLSASRPQDRQFILSSKKLLLSDSGFYLCAWSEDDTPINEQFFGPGTRLTVL.

This clone came up a few times. This sequence joins TRBV7-9 and TRBJ2-1; 8 bases fit TRBD2. V shed 8 bases and J 6 bases; nucleotides not matched to a gene: 6. The CDR3 sequence is 13 residues long. Germline V CDR1 and CDR2: SEHNR, FQNEAQ (reference sequence). CDR3 loop: CASSGGGLNEQFF. CDR3 in DNA: TGTGCCAGCTCCGGCGGGGGGCTCAATGAGCAGTTCTTC.

The rearrangement joins TRBV5-1 to TRBJ2-5; a weak D match, TRBD2 (5 bases). The CDR3 extends over 13 amino acids. V shed 5 bases and J shed 1 base, with 9 bases lying between them. Germline assignment: CDR1 SGHRS and CDR2 YFSETQ. The CDR3 sequence is CASRKDFQETQYF. Written as DNA, the CDR3 is TGCGCCAGCAGAAAGGACTTCCAAGAGACCCAGTACTTC. Together with reference TRBV5-1 and TRBJ2-5, the CDR3 gives the full variable domain: KAGVTQTPRYLIKTRGQQVTLSCSPISGHRSVSWYQQTPGQGLQFLFEYFSETQRNKGNFPGRFSGRQFSNSRSEMNVSTLELGDSALYLCASRKDFQETQYFGPGTRLLVL.

This clone was seen only a few times. V is TRBV27 and J is TRBJ1-1; no clear D. V was shortened by 5 bases and J by 7 bases, with 14 bases between the two germline ends. The length of the CDR3 is 13 residues. The germline CDR1 and CDR2 sequences are MNHEY and SMNVEV (reference sequence). CDR3 nucleotide sequence: TGTGCCAGCAGTCTAGGGCGGTACGGTGAAGCTTTCTTT. Protein: CASSLGRYGEAFF.

V gene TRBV7-2 combines with J gene TRBJ2-3; D is possibly TRBD2 (5 bases). V dropped 3 bases and J dropped 2 bases, with 15 bases sitting between them. This CDR3 is 16 amino acids long. Germline V CDR1 and CDR2: SGHTA, FQGNSA. The CDR3 DNA sequence: TGTGCCAGCAGCTTTTCCCGAGGGTCCCTCACAGATACGCAGTATTTT. As protein: CASSFSRGSLTDTQYF. Variable domain in full (rest from reference TRBV7-2 and TRBJ2-3): GAGVSQSPSNKVTEKGKDVELRCDPISGHTALYWYRQSLGQGLEFLIYFQGNSAPDKSGLPSDRFSAERTGGSVSTLTIQRTQQEDSAVYLCASSFSRGSLTDTQYFGPGTRLTVL.

In DNA, the CDR3 is TGTGCCACCAGCAGAGATCTGCAGGCGAACACTGAAGCTTTCTTT. Its translation is CATSRDLQANTEAFF. The chain carries TRBV15 and TRBJ1-1; D gene unclear. The germline CDR1 and CDR2 sequences are LNHNV and YYDKDF (reference sequence). V was shortened by 0 bases and J by 1 base, with 9 bases between the two germline ends. The CDR3 covers 15 residues.

V is TRBV5-6 and J is TRBJ2-3; tentatively, D is TRBD1 (5 bases). The V end lost 4 bases, the J end lost 4 bases, and 7 bases lay between the germline ends. The CDR3 totals 12 residues. CDR1 and CDR2 (germline): SGHDT, YYEEEE. The CDR3 sequence is CASSRQSDTQYF. The CDR3, as DNA: TGTGCCAGCAGCCGACAGTCAGATACGCAGTATTTT.

The chain joins TRBV5-1 to TRBJ1-2; the match to TRBD1 covers 7 bases. The CDR3 sequence is 14 residues long. In germline, CDR1 is SGHRS, CDR2 YFSETQ. V was pared by 3 bases and J by 8 bases, with 10 bases of the junction left unmatched. The CDR3 DNA follows: TGCGCCAGCAGCTCGGGACAGCCCGGCGAGGGCTACACCTTC. The encoded protein is CASSSGQPGEGYTF.

The rearrangement uses TRBV18 and TRBJ1-1; TRBD1 aligns across 7 bases. The CDR3 is 15 amino acids. Germline assignment: CDR1 KGHSH and CDR2 LQKENI. The V gene end was trimmed by 3 bases and the J gene end by 4 bases; junction bases not matched to a gene: 8. CDR3 in amino acids: CASSPPGGEGTEAFF. The CDR3 region has the DNA TGTGCCAGCTCACCGCCAGGGGGGGAGGGCACTGAAGCTTTCTTT.

This clone was seen more than once but under ten times. This chain uses TRBV5-4 with TRBJ2-7, with D tentatively TRBD1 or TRBD2 (5 bases each). Germline V CDR1 and CDR2: SGHNT, YYREEE (reference sequence). CDR3 length: 11 amino acids. V was pared by 4 bases and J by 7 bases, with 9 bases between. The CDR3 DNA is TGTGCCAGCAGCCTAGCAGGGGAGCAGTACTTC. As protein: CASSLAGEQYF.

The rearrangement links TRBV28 to TRBJ2-2, with D unclear. The CDR3 is 16 residues long. With 5 bases removed from V and 8 bases from J, the gap between germline ends came to 21 bases. Germline V gives CDR1 MDHEN, CDR2 SYDVKM. The CDR3 loop reads CASSPLNLQVLGELFF. The CDR3 region has the DNA TGTGCCAGCAGTCCCTTAAACCTACAAGTTCTAGGGGAGCTGTTTTTT.

This clone appeared a few times. The chain links TRBV28 to TRBJ1-1, with unresolved D. The CDR3 is made up of 13 amino acids. V was trimmed by 3 bases and J by 2 bases, leaving 7 bases between them. Germline V gene data show CDR1 as MDHEN and CDR2 as SYDVKM. CDR3 nucleotide sequence: TGTGCCAGCAGTTTTTTACCTAACACTGAAGCTTTCTTT. Its translation is CASSFLPNTEAFF.

This chain links TRBV4-3 with TRBJ2-6; unclear D gene. Germline V gene lookup returns CDR1 LGHNA and CDR2 YSLEER. V was clipped by 4 bases and J by 4 bases, with 11 bases between them. This CDR3 comprises 15 residues. CDR3 in amino acids: CASSRAGSGANVLTF. CDR3 nucleotides: TGCGCCAGCAGCCGGGCCGGGTCGGGGGCCAACGTCCTGACTTTC.

This clone occurred once. The V gene is TRBV7-9, the J gene TRBJ2-3, with D hard to call. Germline values: CDR1 SEHNR, CDR2 FQNEAQ (reference sequence). The CDR3 covers 16 residues. Trimming stripped 3 bases from V and 3 bases from J, with 16 bases between. The CDR3 protein is CASSFPMSTPTDTQYF. The CDR3 DNA sequence: TGTGCCAGCAGCTTTCCTATGAGCACACCTACAGATACGCAGTATTTT.